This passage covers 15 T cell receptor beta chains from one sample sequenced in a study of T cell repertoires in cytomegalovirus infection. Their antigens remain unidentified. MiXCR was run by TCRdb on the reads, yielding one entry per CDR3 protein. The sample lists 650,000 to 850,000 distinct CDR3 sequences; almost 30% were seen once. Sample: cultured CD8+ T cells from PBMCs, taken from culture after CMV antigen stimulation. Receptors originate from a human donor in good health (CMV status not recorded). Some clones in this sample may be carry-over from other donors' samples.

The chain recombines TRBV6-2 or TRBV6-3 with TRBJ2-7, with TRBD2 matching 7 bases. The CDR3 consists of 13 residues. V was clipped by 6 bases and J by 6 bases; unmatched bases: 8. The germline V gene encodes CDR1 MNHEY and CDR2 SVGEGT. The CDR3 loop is CASSTGGGGEQYV. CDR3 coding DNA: TGTGCCAGCAGCACGGGGGGAGGAGGCGAGCAGTACGTC.

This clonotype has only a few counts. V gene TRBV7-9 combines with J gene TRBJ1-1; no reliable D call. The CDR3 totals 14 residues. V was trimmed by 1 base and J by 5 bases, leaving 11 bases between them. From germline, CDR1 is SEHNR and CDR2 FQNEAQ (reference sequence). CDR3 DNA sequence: TGTGCCAGCAGCTTAGGTCCGGGCGAGACTGAAGCTTTCTTT. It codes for CASSLGPGETEAFF.

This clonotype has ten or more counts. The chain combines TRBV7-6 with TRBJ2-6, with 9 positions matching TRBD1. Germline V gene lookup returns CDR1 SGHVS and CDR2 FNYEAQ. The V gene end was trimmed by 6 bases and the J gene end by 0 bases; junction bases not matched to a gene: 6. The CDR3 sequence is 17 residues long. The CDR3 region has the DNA TGTGCCAGCAGTTACCGGGACAGGGACTCTGGGGCCAACGTCCTGACTTTC. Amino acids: CASSYRDRDSGANVLTF.

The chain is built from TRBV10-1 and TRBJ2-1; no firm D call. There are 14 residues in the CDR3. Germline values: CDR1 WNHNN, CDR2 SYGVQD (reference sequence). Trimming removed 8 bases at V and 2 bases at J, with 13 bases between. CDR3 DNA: TGCGCCAGCCGCCACTCAGGACCCTACAATGAGCAGTTCTTC. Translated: CASRHSGPYNEQFF.

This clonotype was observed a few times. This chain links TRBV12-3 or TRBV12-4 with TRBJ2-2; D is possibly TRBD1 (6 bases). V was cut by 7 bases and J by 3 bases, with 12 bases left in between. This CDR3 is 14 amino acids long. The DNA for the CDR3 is TGTGCCAGCACATCTGGACAGTACACCGGGGAGCTGTTTTTT. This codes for CASTSGQYTGELFF.

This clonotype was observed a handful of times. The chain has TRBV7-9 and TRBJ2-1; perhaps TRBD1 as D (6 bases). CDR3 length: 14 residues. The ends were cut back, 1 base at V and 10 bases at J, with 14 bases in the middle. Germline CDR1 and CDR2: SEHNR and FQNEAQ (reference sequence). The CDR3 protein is CASSLVVRGWEQFF. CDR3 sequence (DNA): TGTGCCAGCAGCTTAGTTGTCAGGGGATGGGAGCAGTTCTTC.

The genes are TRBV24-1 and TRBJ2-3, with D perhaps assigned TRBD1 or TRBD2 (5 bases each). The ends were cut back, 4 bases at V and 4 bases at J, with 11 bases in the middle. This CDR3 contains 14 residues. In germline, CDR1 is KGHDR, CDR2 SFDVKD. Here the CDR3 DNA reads TGTGCCACCAGTGACCCGGGACGCCCAGATACGCAGTATTTT. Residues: CATSDPGRPDTQYF.

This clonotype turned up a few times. CDR3 sequence reads: CASSRTPGTEAFF. CDR3 nucleotides: TGTGCCAGTAGTAGGACGCCGGGAACTGAAGCTTTCTTT. The V and J genes are TRBV19 and TRBJ1-1; D gene ambiguous. Between the trimmed V and J ends, which lost 4 bases and 5 bases, there was a span of 11 bases. This CDR3 is 13 amino acids long. Germline values: CDR1 LNHDA, CDR2 SQIVND (reference sequence).

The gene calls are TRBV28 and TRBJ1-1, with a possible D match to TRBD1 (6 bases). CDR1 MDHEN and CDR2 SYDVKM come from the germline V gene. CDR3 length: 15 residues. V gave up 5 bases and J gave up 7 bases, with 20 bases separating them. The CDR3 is CASSPHPRTVDEAFF. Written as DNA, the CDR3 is TGTGCCAGCAGTCCCCACCCTCGGACAGTCGATGAAGCTTTCTTT.

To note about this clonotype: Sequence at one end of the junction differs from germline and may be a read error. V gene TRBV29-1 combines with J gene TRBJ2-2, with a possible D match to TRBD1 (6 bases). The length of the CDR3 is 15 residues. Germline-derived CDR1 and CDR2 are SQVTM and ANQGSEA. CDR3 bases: TGCAGCGTTGAAGAAGCTCAGGGGAACACCGAGGAGCTGTTTTTT. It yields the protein CSVEEAQGNTEELFF.

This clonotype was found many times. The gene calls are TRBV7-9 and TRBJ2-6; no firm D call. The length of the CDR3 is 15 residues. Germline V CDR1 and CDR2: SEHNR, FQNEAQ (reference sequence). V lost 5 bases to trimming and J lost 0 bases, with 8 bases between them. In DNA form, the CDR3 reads TGTGCCAGCAGCCTACAGAGCTCTGGGGCCAACGTCCTGACTTTC. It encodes CASSLQSSGANVLTF. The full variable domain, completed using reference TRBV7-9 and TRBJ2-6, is DTGVSQNPRHKITKRGQNVTFRCDPISEHNRLYWYRQTLGQGPEFLTYFQNEAQLEKSRLLSDRFSAERPKGSFSTLEIQRTEQGDSAMYLCASSLQSSGANVLTFGAGSRLTVL.

The CDR3 bases are TGTGCCAGCAGCGTAGCAGGACATGGCTACACCTTC. This codes for CASSVAGHGYTF. J is TRBJ1-2 and V is TRBV9, with unresolved D. The CDR3 covers 12 residues. The V end lost 0 bases, the J end lost 6 bases, and 6 bases lay between the germline ends. Germline loops: CDR1 SGDLS, CDR2 YYNGEE.

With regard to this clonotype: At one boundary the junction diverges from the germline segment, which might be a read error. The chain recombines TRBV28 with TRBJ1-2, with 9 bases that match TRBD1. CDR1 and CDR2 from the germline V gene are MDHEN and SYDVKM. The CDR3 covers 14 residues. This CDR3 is CASSGTGKDYGYTF. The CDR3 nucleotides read TGTGCCAGCAGTGGGACAGGGAAGGACTATGGCTACACCTTT.

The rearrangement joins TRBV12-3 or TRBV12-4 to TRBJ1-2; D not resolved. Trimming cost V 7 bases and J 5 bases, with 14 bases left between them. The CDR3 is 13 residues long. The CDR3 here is CASNEDFLYGYTF. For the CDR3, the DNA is TGTGCCAGCAACGAGGACTTCCTTTATGGCTACACCTTC.

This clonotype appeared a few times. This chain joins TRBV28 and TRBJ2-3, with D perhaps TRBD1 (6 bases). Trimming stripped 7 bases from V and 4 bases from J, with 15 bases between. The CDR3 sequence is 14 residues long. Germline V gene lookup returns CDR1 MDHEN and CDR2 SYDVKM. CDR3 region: CASKGLWGPDTQYF. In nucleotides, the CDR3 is TGTGCCAGCAAGGGCCTTTGGGGGCCAGATACGCAGTATTTT.